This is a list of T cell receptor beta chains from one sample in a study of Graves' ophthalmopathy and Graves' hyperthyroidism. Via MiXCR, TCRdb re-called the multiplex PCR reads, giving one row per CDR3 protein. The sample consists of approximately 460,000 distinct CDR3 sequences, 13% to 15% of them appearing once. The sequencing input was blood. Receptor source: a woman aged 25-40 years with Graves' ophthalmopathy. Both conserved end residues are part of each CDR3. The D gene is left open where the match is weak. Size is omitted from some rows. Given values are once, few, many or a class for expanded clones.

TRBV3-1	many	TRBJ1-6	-	CASSRDSVGSPLHF	TGTGCCAGCAGCCGAGATTCGGTCGGATCACCCCTCCACTTT
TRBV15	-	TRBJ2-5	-	CATSRTAGETQYF	TGTGCCACCAGCAGGACTGCCGGGGAGACCCAGTACTTC
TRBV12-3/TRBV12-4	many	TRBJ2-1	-	CASTAVGAHNEQFF	TGTGCCAGCACAGCAGTTGGGGCCCACAATGAGCAGTTCTTC
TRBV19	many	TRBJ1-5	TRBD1	CASSGTDNQPQHF	TGTGCCAGCAGCGGGACAGACAATCAGCCCCAGCATTTT
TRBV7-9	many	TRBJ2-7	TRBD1	CASSIRDRGDEQYF	TGTGCCAGCAGCATCCGGGACAGGGGGGACGAGCAGTACTTC
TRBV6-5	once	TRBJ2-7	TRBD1	CASSTPRGQGAYEQYF	TGTGCCAGCAGTACTCCCCGGGGACAGGGGGCCTACGAGCAGTACTTC
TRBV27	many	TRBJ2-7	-	CAIKRLQSYEQYF	TGTGCCATCAAACGGCTCCAGTCCTACGAGCAGTACTTC
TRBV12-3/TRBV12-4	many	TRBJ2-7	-	CASSLAAGQPYEQYF	TGTGCCAGCAGTTTAGCGGCAGGTCAACCGTACGAGCAGTACTTC
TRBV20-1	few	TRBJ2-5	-	CSAVQARGRETQYF	TGCAGTGCGGTTCAAGCGAGAGGTCGAGAGACCCAGTACTTC
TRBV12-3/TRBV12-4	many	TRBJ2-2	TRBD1	CASSYGQGDGELFF	TGTGCCAGCAGCTATGGACAGGGGGACGGGGAGCTGTTTTTT
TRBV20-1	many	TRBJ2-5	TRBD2	CSARDGGRSGRAPETQYF	TGCAGTGCTAGAGATGGGGGGAGAAGCGGGAGGGCCCCTGAGACCCAGTACTTC
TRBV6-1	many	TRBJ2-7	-	CASSPRDTPRAQYF	TGTGCCAGCAGTCCCCGGGACACCCCAAGGGCGCAGTACTTC
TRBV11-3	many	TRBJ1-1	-	CASSFGEPNTEAFF	TGTGCCAGCAGCTTTGGGGAGCCGAACACTGAAGCTTTCTTT
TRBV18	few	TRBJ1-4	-	CASSRLGTSTNEKLFF	TGTGCCAGCTCACGACTCGGGACGTCTACCAATGAAAAACTGTTTTTT
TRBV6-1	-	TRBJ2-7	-	CASRARQRGSYEQYF	TGTGCCAGCAGGGCACGACAGAGGGGATCCTACGAGCAGTACTTC
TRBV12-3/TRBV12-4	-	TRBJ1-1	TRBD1	CASNGQGNTEAFF	TGTGCCAGCAACGGACAGGGGAACACTGAAGCTTTCTTT
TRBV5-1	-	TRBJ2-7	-	CASSLYVNSYDQYF	TGCGCCAGCAGCTTGTACGTCAACTCCTACGATCAGTACTTC
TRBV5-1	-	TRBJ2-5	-	CASSRDLAGETQYF	TGCGCCAGCAGCCGTGACCTAGCCGGGGAGACCCAGTACTTC
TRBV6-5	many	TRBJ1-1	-	CASSYSGGRTEAFF	TGTGCCAGCAGTTACTCGGGCGGGAGGACTGAAGCTTTCTTT
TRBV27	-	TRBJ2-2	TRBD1	CASSLMGQGGTGELFF	TGTGCCAGCAGTTTAATGGGACAGGGGGGTACCGGGGAGCTGTTTTTT
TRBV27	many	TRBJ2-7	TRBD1	CASSLSQSGTGPSGQYF	TGTGCCAGCAGTTTATCCCAATCAGGGACAGGGCCCTCCGGGCAGTACTTC
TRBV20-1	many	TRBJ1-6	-	CSAGGLNSPLHF	TGCAGTGCGGGAGGTCTGAATTCACCCCTCCACTTT
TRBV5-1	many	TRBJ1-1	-	CASRWEGVTEAFF	TGCGCCAGCAGATGGGAGGGGGTCACTGAAGCTTTCTTT
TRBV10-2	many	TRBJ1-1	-	CASSWSGTEAFF	TGCGCCAGCAGCTGGAGCGGTACTGAAGCTTTCTTT
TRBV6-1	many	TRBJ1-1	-	CASSDRLQRAEAFF	TGTGCCAGCAGCGACAGGTTACAGAGAGCTGAAGCTTTCTTT
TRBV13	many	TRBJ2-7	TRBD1	CASSFGTETYEQYF	TGTGCCAGCAGCTTCGGGACAGAAACCTACGAGCAGTACTTC
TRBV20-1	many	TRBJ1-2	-	CSARTPRGRYGYTF	TGCAGTGCTAGAACCCCAAGGGGCCGTTATGGCTACACCTTC
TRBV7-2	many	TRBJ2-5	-	CASSSEGGETQYF	TGTGCCAGCAGCTCCGAAGGCGGGGAGACCCAGTACTTC
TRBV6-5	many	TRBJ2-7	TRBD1	CASTDRNYEQYF	TGTGCCAGCACGGACAGGAATTACGAGCAGTACTTC
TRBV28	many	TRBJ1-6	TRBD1	CASKGQGSYNSPLHF	TGTGCCAGCAAGGGACAGGGGTCCTATAATTCACCCCTCCACTTT
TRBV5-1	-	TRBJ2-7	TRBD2	CASSLGTTSEQYF	TGCGCCAGTAGTTTAGGGACTACCTCGGAGCAGTACTTC
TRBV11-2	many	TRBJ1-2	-	CASSMIDTNYGYTF	TGTGCCAGCAGCATGATAGACACGAACTATGGCTACACCTTC